This T cell receptor beta chain derives from a study of blood T cell repertoires in COVID-19. In the study overall: Acute and convalescent COVID-19 specimens originated in the United States, Italy and Spain. Nucleic acid was either cDNA or gDNA, and it came from T cells, B-cell-depleted T cells, or PBMCs.

Germline V gene sequence: CDR1 LNHDA, CDR2 SQIVND (reference sequence). The CDR3 sequence is 15 residues long. V was cut by 5 bases and J by 0 bases, with 11 bases left in between. Source study methods: Nucleated cell counts were estimated from reference gene primer amplification. This table comes from immunoSEQ multiplex PCR, and its TCRdb copy is limited to in-frame clones, with some not included. V and J calls and clone size are those listed in that table; D and trimming were worked out from the DNA. The sample consists of approximately 80,000 clones, roughly four fifths of them appearing once. There are a few counts of this clone.

The sequenced sample was peripheral blood. The chain employs TRBV19 and TRBJ1-3; D remains ambiguous. This receptor was obtained from a man between 60 and 75 years old with acute or convalescent COVID-19. The CDR3 spells CASSYDGNSGNTIYF. CDR3 DNA sequence: TGTGCCAGTAGTTATGACGGGAACTCTGGAAACACCATATATTTT.